These 16 T cell receptor beta chains originate from one sample sequenced in a study of cytomegalovirus exposure and HLA in healthy donors. In the PCR, 60 Vbeta and 13 Jbeta primers were used. Sequenced by immunoSEQ multiplex PCR; TCRdb stores in-frame clones only, minus some. The sample contains 60,000 to 70,000 clones, more than 70% of which appear only once. Sequencing was done on a sample of PBMCs. The receptors derive from a man aged 50 to 60 in good health and CMV-seropositive.

The genes are TRBV19 and TRBJ1-1; TRBD1 aligns across 7 bases. Germline V gene sequence: CDR1 LNHDA, CDR2 SQIVND (reference sequence). With 11 bases clipped from V and 5 bases from J, the junction kept 14 bases outside the gene matches. This CDR3 region has 14 residues. The CDR3 DNA sequence: TGTGCCGCCACCCAGGACAGGTCCAGGACTGAAGCTTTCTTT. It encodes CAATQDRSRTEAFF. The variable domain in full, completed from reference TRBV19 and TRBJ1-1, reads DGGITQSPKYLFRKEGQNVTLSCEQNLNHDAMYWYRQDPGQGLRLIYYSQIVNDFQKGDIAEGYSVSREKKESFPLTVTSAQKNPTAFYLCAATQDRSRTEAFFGQGTRLTVV.

This chain links TRBV15 with TRBJ2-1; D is perhaps TRBD2 (7 bases). The V gene's germline CDR1 is LNHNV and CDR2 YYDKDF (reference sequence). The CDR3 covers 17 residues. The V gene lost 0 bases and the J gene lost 5 bases, with 17 bases spanning the gap. The CDR3 protein is CATSREPTGGGHNEQFF. DNA of the CDR3: TGTGCCACCAGCAGAGAACCCACGGGGGGCGGGCACAATGAGCAGTTCTTC. Using reference TRBV15 and TRBJ2-1 for the parts outside the CDR3, the full variable domain is DAMVIQNPRYQVTQFGKPVTLSCSQTLNHNVMYWYQQKSSQAPKLLFHYYDKDFNNEADTPDNFQSRRPNTSFCFLDIRSPGLGDTAMYLCATSREPTGGGHNEQFFGPGTRLTVL.

A few counts support this clone. The V call is TRBV5-6, the J call TRBJ2-5; TRBD2 aligns across 13 bases. The germline V gene encodes CDR1 SGHDT and CDR2 YYEEEE. The trim removed 0 bases at V and 2 bases at J, leaving 10 bases unmatched. The CDR3 is made up of 19 amino acids. The CDR3 loop is CASSLGSGLAGSGQETQYF. CDR3 coding DNA: TGTGCCAGCAGCTTGGGGTCGGGACTAGCGGGATCGGGACAAGAGACCCAGTACTTC. Looking up the rest from reference TRBV5-6 and TRBJ2-5 gives the full variable domain: DAGVTQSPTHLIKTRGQQVTLRCSPKSGHDTVSWYQQALGQGPQFIFQYYEEEERQRGNFPDRFSGHQFPNYSSELNVNALLLGDSALYLCASSLGSGLAGSGQETQYFGPGTRLLVL.

The chain employs TRBV5-1 and TRBJ1-1; 7 nucleotides align to TRBD1. The CDR3 is made up of 15 amino acids. CDR1 and CDR2 from the germline V gene are SGHRS and YFSETQ. Losses at the gene ends were 4 bases for V and 2 bases for J; bases not matched to a gene: 8. The CDR3 is CASSPGTAINTEAFF. The CDR3 DNA follows: TGCGCCAGCAGCCCGGGGACAGCTATTAACACTGAAGCTTTCTTT.

The chain couples TRBV7-2 to TRBJ1-2; 7 nucleotides agree with TRBD1. J lost 7 bases, V lost 1 base, and 6 bases had no gene match. CDR1 SGHTA and CDR2 FQGNSA come from the germline V gene. The CDR3 covers 14 residues. CDR3 loop: CASSLGHRGRGYTF. As DNA, the CDR3 is TGTGCCAGCAGCTTAGGCCACAGGGGTCGTGGCTACACCTTC.

The V gene is TRBV5-4, the J gene TRBJ2-5; D is perhaps TRBD2 (6 bases). Germline V CDR1 and CDR2: SGHNT, YYREEE (reference sequence). The ends were cut back, 2 bases at V and 5 bases at J, with 16 bases in the middle. The CDR3 extends over 15 amino acids. This CDR3 reads CASSFLGIGGETQYF. The CDR3 DNA sequence: TGTGCCAGCAGCTTCTTGGGGATAGGAGGGGAGACCCAGTACTTC. Drawing the rest from reference TRBV5-4 and TRBJ2-5, the complete variable domain is ETGVTQSPTHLIKTRGQQVTLRCSSQSGHNTVSWYQQALGQGPQFIFQYYREEENGRGNFPPRFSGLQFPNYSSELNVNALELDDSALYLCASSFLGIGGETQYFGPGTRLLVL.

V is TRBV18 and J is TRBJ2-1; D might be TRBD2 (6 bases). CDR1 and CDR2 (germline): KGHSH, LQKENI. V lost 0 bases, J lost 1 base, and 10 bases lay in between. The CDR3 runs to 16 residues. DNA of the CDR3: TGTGCCAGCTCACCACCTTCGCGGGATTCCTACAATGAGCAGTTCTTC. The encoded protein is CASSPPSRDSYNEQFF.

The V and J genes are TRBV12-5 and TRBJ2-6, with TRBD1 identical over 8 bases. Germline V lookup: CDR1 LGHNT, CDR2 FRNRAP. J was trimmed by 0 bases and V by 6 bases; bases with no gene match: 1. This CDR3 contains 15 residues. The CDR3 protein is CASGGQVSGANVLTF. The CDR3 DNA is TGTGCTAGTGGGGGACAGGTCTCTGGGGCCAACGTCCTGACTTTC.

This clone was recorded once. This chain uses TRBV2 with TRBJ1-3, with 10 nucleotides matching TRBD1. V shed 4 bases and J 3 bases; nucleotides not matched to a gene: 3. CDR3 length equals 15 residues. CDR1 and CDR2 from the germline V gene are SNHLY and FYNNEI. CDR3 residues: CASSGRDRGGNTIYF. CDR3 nucleotides: TGTGCCAGCAGTGGTAGGGACAGGGGTGGAAACACCATATATTTT.

The rearrangement uses TRBV7-2 and TRBJ1-6; no definite D call. The V end lost 1 base, the J end lost 9 bases, and 13 bases lay between the germline ends. Germline V lookup: CDR1 SGHTA, CDR2 FQGNSA. The CDR3 extends over 15 amino acids. CDR3 DNA: TGTGCCAGCAGCTTAGTATCTAAATCAGGTTCACCCCTCCACTTT. Protein sequence: CASSLVSKSGSPLHF.

The chain uses TRBV27 and TRBJ2-7; 8 bases are a match to TRBD2. The CDR3 contains 14 residues. V dropped 2 bases and J dropped 6; count of bases not matched to a gene: 6. Germline CDR1 and CDR2: MNHEY and SMNVEV (reference sequence). Here the CDR3 DNA reads TGTGCCAGCAGTTTAGTGCGGGGGGCGAGCGAGCAGTACTTC. Its translation is CASSLVRGASEQYF.

As to this clone: The junction and the germline gene differ at one end; a read error may be behind it. V and J are TRBV6-5 and TRBJ1-1; D perhaps matches TRBD1 (5 bases). Per the germline V gene, CDR1 is MNHEY and CDR2 is SVGAGI. The CDR3 is made up of 16 amino acids. The CDR3 here is CASSYAFNRFGTEASF. The CDR3 DNA is TGTGCCAGCAGTTACGCGTTTAACAGGTTTGGCACTGAAGCTTCCTTT.

The V gene is TRBV7-2, the J gene TRBJ1-2; D gene uncertain. The germline CDR1 and CDR2 sequences are SGHTA and FQGNSA. The CDR3 length is 14 residues. The V and J ends lost 1 base and 8 bases respectively, with 14 bases between them. The CDR3 loop is CASSLGANPAGYTF. The CDR3 DNA follows: TGTGCCAGCAGCTTAGGCGCGAACCCCGCGGGCTACACCTTC.

To note about this clone: Other DNA sequences in the same sample also yield this CDR3. The chain recombines TRBV6-1 with TRBJ1-1; weak D call: TRBD1 (5 bases). This CDR3 comprises 14 residues. V was trimmed by 0 bases and J by 6 bases, leaving 11 bases between them. Germline CDR1 MNHNS, CDR2 SASEGT. The CDR3 protein is CASSEAGRGAEAFF. The CDR3 coding sequence is TGTGCCAGCAGTGAAGCGGGTAGGGGCGCTGAAGCTTTCTTT.

The chain links TRBV7-9 to TRBJ1-2; 8 nucleotides line up with TRBD1. Per the germline V gene, CDR1 is SEHNR and CDR2 is FQNEAQ (reference sequence). V trimming: 1 base; J trimming: 6 bases; junction bases outside the gene matches: 4. This CDR3 contains 14 residues. The CDR3 loop is CASSLDRGRDGYTF. The DNA of the CDR3 is TGTGCCAGCAGCTTAGACAGGGGGAGAGATGGCTACACCTTC.

This chain links TRBV10-3 with TRBJ1-1; tentative D call: TRBD1 (5 bases). Trimming took 9 bases from V and 6 from J, leaving 11 bases between them. The CDR3 runs 11 residues. Per germline, CDR1 ENHRY and CDR2 SYGVKD. Here the CDR3 reads CAMGGGAEAFF. The CDR3 DNA follows: TGTGCCATGGGGGGAGGGGCTGAAGCTTTCTTT.